These 16 T cell receptor beta chains were sequenced from one sample in a study of cytomegalovirus exposure and HLA in healthy donors (dated by TCRdb to about 2017). The library was generated by the immunoSEQ multiplex PCR assay. For the multiplex PCR, a mixture combining 60 forward primers for TCR Vbeta segments and 13 reverse primers for TCR Jbeta segments was used. TCRdb obtained this table from immuneACCESS and retained in-frame rearrangements with V and J assigned. These tables miss some clones; where compared with another copy, unresolved V genes account for less than half of the shortfall, and the remainder is unexplained. The sample profile shows 150,000 to 200,000 clones; roughly 83% of them were found once. The ten largest make up 1.5% to 2% of the sample. Material: PBMCs. The receptors were sampled from a woman aged 45-65 years in good health and CMV-seronegative.

The rearrangement uses TRBV28 and TRBJ1-5; a possible D gene is TRBD1 (5 bases). Germline CDR1 is MDHEN and CDR2 is SYDVKM. V was clipped by 6 bases and J by 5 bases, with 11 bases between them. The CDR3 extends over 13 amino acids. CDR3 in DNA: TGTGCCAGCAGGCCACAGGTTCATCAGCCCCAGCATTTT. Its translation: CASRPQVHQPQHF. Combining the CDR3 with reference TRBV28 and TRBJ1-5 gives the whole variable domain DVKVTQSSRYLVKRTGEKVFLECVQDMDHENMFWYRQDPGLGLRLIYFSYDVKMKEKGDIPEGYSVSREKKERFSLILESASTNQTSMYLCASRPQVHQPQHFGDGTRLSIL.

This chain joins TRBV9 and TRBJ2-1; 8 nucleotides agree with TRBD1. Germline V gene lookup returns CDR1 SGDLS and CDR2 YYNGEE. The CDR3 length is 16 residues. Trimming cost V 4 bases and J 0 bases; bases outside gene matches: 6. DNA of the CDR3: TGTGCCAGCAGCTCCAGGGGGCGGGGCTCCTACAATGAGCAGTTCTTC. Translating gives CASSSRGRGSYNEQFF.

This chain links TRBV9 with TRBJ2-1; no reliable D call. Trimming left V 0 bases short and J 6 bases short, with 7 bases between. The CDR3 length is 13 residues. In germline, CDR1 is SGDLS, CDR2 YYNGEE. This CDR3 is CASSVGSGNEQFF. The CDR3 nucleotides are TGTGCCAGCAGCGTAGGATCCGGCAATGAGCAGTTCTTC. The full variable domain, completed using reference TRBV9 and TRBJ2-1, is DSGVTQTPKHLITATGQRVTLRCSPRSGDLSVYWYQQSLDQGLQFLIQYYNGEERAKGNILERFSAQQFPDLHSELNLSSLELGDSALYFCASSVGSGNEQFFGPGTRLTVL.

The V and J genes are TRBV19 and TRBJ1-1, with 8 positions matching TRBD1. This CDR3 region has 13 residues. V trimming: 5 bases; J trimming: 11 bases; junction bases outside the gene matches: 10. Germline V gene sequence: CDR1 LNHDA, CDR2 SQIVND (reference sequence). CDR3 bases: TGTGCCAGTAGTCCCGGACAGGGTCGGCAGGCTTTCTTT. It codes for CASSPGQGRQAFF. The full variable domain, rest sourced from reference TRBV19 and TRBJ1-1, is DGGITQSPKYLFRKEGQNVTLSCEQNLNHDAMYWYRQDPGQGLRLIYYSQIVNDFQKGDIAEGYSVSREKKESFPLTVTSAQKNPTAFYLCASSPGQGRQAFFGQGTRLTVV.

The genes are TRBV27 and TRBJ1-1, with 8 bases lining up with TRBD1. The CDR3 runs to 16 residues. CDR1 MNHEY and CDR2 SMNVEV come from the germline V gene (reference sequence). V shed 4 bases and J 2 bases; nucleotides not matched to a gene: 9. The CDR3 bases are TGTGCCAGCAGTTCCCAGGGGGCTGGTAGAAACACTGAAGCTTTCTTT. Protein: CASSSQGAGRNTEAFF.

Turning to this clone: Other DNA sequences in this specimen translate into the identical CDR3. The chain couples TRBV6-6 to TRBJ1-2, with a weak D call TRBD1 (5 bases). There are 14 residues in the CDR3. Germline V gene sequence: CDR1 MNHNY, CDR2 SVGAGI (reference sequence). The germline V and J ends were trimmed by 2 bases and 11 bases, with 18 bases remaining between them. The CDR3 coding sequence is TGTGCCAGCAGTTACGCCGATCGGGGGGTGGGTTACACCTTC. It translates to CASSYADRGVGYTF.

The rearrangement links TRBV20-1 to TRBJ1-1, with 8 bases aligning to TRBD1. V was clipped by 0 bases and J by 11 bases; unmatched bases: 2. Germline V gives CDR1 DFQATT, CDR2 SNEGSKA (reference sequence). The CDR3 runs to 11 residues. CDR3 in amino acids: CSARETGDAFF. CDR3 sequence (DNA): TGCAGTGCTAGAGAGACAGGGGACGCTTTCTTT.

This sequence joins TRBV6-6 and TRBJ2-3, with TRBD2 matching over 8 bases. This CDR3 spans 16 amino acids. In germline, CDR1 is MNHNY, CDR2 SVGAGI (reference sequence). The J segment lost 5 bases and the V segment lost 0 bases, leaving 7 bases of the junction unmatched. CDR3 protein: CASSYSKNLAGDTQYF. The CDR3 DNA is TGTGCCAGCAGTTACTCGAAGAATCTAGCGGGAGATACGCAGTATTTT.

The gene calls are TRBV2 and TRBJ1-1; 9 bases align to TRBD1. This CDR3 contains 13 residues. Germline-derived CDR1 and CDR2 are SNHLY and FYNNEI. Trimming cost V 7 bases and J 3 bases; bases outside gene matches: 3. The CDR3 is CASIRDRDTEAFF. Written as DNA, the CDR3 is TGTGCCAGCATCCGGGACAGGGACACTGAAGCTTTCTTT. Complete variable domain (other parts from reference TRBV2 and TRBJ1-1): EPEVTQTPSHQVTQMGQEVILRCVPISNHLYFYWYRQILGQKVEFLVSFYNNEISEKSEIFDDQFSVERPDGSNFTLKIRSTKLEDSAMYFCASIRDRDTEAFFGQGTRLTVV.

This clone was observed a single time. The chain links TRBV6-5 to TRBJ1-2; 7 bases align to TRBD1. The germline V gene has CDR1 MNHEY and CDR2 SVGAGI. The CDR3 loop spans 16 amino acids. V trimming: 2 bases; J trimming: 2 bases; junction bases outside the gene matches: 8. CDR3 residues: CASSYLVTGMNYGYTF. In DNA, the CDR3 is TGTGCCAGCAGTTACCTCGTGACAGGGATGAACTATGGCTACACCTTC.

J is TRBJ1-3 and V is TRBV7-2, with D uncertain. Trimming took off 2 bases at V and 0 bases at J, with 8 bases between the two ends. Germline V gene sequence: CDR1 SGHTA, CDR2 FQGNSA. The CDR3 length is 15 residues. In DNA form, the CDR3 reads TGTGCCAGCAGCTTAAATGACTACTCTGGAAACACCATATATTTT. Translated, it gives CASSLNDYSGNTIYF.

Only a few counts were recorded for this clone. The chain joins TRBV7-9 to TRBJ1-1; 8 positions agree with TRBD1. The V and J ends lost 3 bases and 1 base, in that order; junction bases with no gene match: 1. Germline V gene lookup returns CDR1 SEHNR and CDR2 FQNEAQ (reference sequence). This CDR3 spans 14 amino acids. As DNA, the CDR3 is TGTGCCAGCAGCTTTGGGACAGGGAACACTGAAGCTTTCTTT. It yields the protein CASSFGTGNTEAFF.

Concerning this clone: Other DNA sequences in this sample translate to the same CDR3. The chain employs TRBV5-4 and TRBJ2-7; 7 nucleotides match TRBD1. V gave up 3 bases and J gave up 0 bases; unmatched junction bases: 6. The CDR3 is 15 amino acids. The V gene's germline CDR1 is SGHNT and CDR2 YYREEE (reference sequence). DNA for the CDR3: TGTGCCAGCAGCTCCCCCGGGACAGCCTCCTACGAGCAGTACTTC. Translated, it gives CASSSPGTASYEQYF.

The V call is TRBV11-1, the J call TRBJ2-5; no clear D gene. CDR3 size: 15 residues. From germline, CDR1 is SGHAT and CDR2 FQDESV (reference sequence). Trimming removed 2 bases from V and 5 bases from J, with 15 bases in between. This CDR3 reads CASSLSAVPRETQYF. DNA of the CDR3: TGTGCCAGCAGCTTATCGGCAGTCCCGCGGGAGACCCAGTACTTC. Combining the CDR3 with reference TRBV11-1 and TRBJ2-5 gives the whole variable domain EAEVAQSPRYKITEKSQAVAFWCDPISGHATLYWYRQILGQGPELLVQFQDESVVDDSQLPKDRFSAERLKGVDSTLKIQPAELGDSAMYLCASSLSAVPRETQYFGPGTRLLVL.

J is TRBJ1-1 and V is TRBV27; 7 nucleotides agree with TRBD1. Trimming removed 5 bases from V and 4 bases from J; junction bases left unmatched: 7. CDR3 length: 14 amino acids. Germline assignment: CDR1 MNHEY and CDR2 SMNVEV (reference sequence). The CDR3 is CASSLLTGSTEAFF. As DNA, the CDR3 is TGTGCCAGCAGTCTCTTGACAGGGAGCACTGAAGCTTTCTTT.

The chain uses TRBV5-4 and TRBJ2-1, with a tentative D call TRBD2 (6 bases). In germline, CDR1 is SGHNT, CDR2 YYREEE (reference sequence). Trimming took 5 bases from V and 4 from J, leaving 16 bases between them. There are 15 residues in the CDR3. DNA of the CDR3: TGTGCCAGCAGAACCCCCGGGGCGGGATACAATGAGCAGTTCTTC. Protein sequence: CASRTPGAGYNEQFF.